The sequence of this T cell receptor (beta chain) was determined in a study of shared clonotypes between healthy human individuals (dated by TCRdb to 2020 to 2022). Concerning the study at large: A couple of women and a few men aged 18 to 49 years were included in the cohort. For each donor, CD4 naive and CD4 memory were each run on three plates, CD8 naive on two plates, and CD8 memory on one plate. The study deeply sequenced blood TCR repertoires of about 5 healthy adults to estimate repertoire size and the extent of clonotype sharing between individuals. To increase sequencing depth and limit assay-specific biases, different laboratories used diverse techniques to prepare libraries and sequence TCR repertoires. Leukapheresis yielded between about 0.9 and 9.5 billion PBMCs per donor. The investigation overall reported the following: Clonotypes shared by all four sorted-subset donors showed higher generation probabilities than non-shared clonotypes. Naive subsets generally had larger estimated clonotype richness than memory subsets did. Sharing across a few donors was observed for about 5% of naive CD4, over 3% of naive CD8, roughly 2.4% of memory CD4, and roughly 0.4% of memory CD8 clonotypes. The small number of donors limited the genetic and exposure-history diversity represented. Pairwise subsampling led to the expectation that sequencing depth would affect the degree of clonotype sharing among donors. Rarefaction of sorted-subset datasets indicated incomplete sequencing despite the large sequencing depth. Sampling was restricted to blood, and TCR repertoires in tissues likely differ from the TCR repertoires found in blood.

The donors were healthy, HIV-negative adults with no recently reported acute infections or vaccinations. Every donor was a Caucasian adult residing in Nashville, Tennessee, USA. CD4+ T cells were enriched through magnetic negative selection, after which naive cells were positively selected on CD45RA and the remaining negative fraction served as the memory subset. After blood collection by leukapheresis, PBMCs were isolated using Ficoll-Histopaque density gradient centrifugation and then cryopreserved in the vapor phase of liquid nitrogen. Analytical flow cytometry was used to check the purity and quantity of every magnetically sorted T cell population. From each sorted fraction, genomic DNA was isolated and quantified by UV absorbance on a Nanodrop 2000c. TCR CDR3 regions were amplified from genomic DNA by multiplex PCR using the deep immunoSEQ assay. Extracted genomic DNA from each cell subset was spread evenly across all wells of several immunoSEQ 96-well plates, with each plate serving as a replicate. For sorted subsets, roughly 190 ng of genomic DNA, equivalent to some 30,000 T cell genomes, went into each replicate PCR. Purified libraries were quantified with a Qubit 3.0 fluorometer, sized on a Bioanalyzer 2100, and re-quantified with the KAPA Library Quantification kit. Every immunoSEQ 96-well plate was sequenced on a separate single-read 150-cycle Illumina NextSeq 550 flow cell. In the original analysis: Because the immunoSEQ output included only junctional sequences and no quality scores, the filtering could not be the same as the filtering used for full-length reads. To assign V/J genes and CDR3, sequences were annotated using PyIR, a Python wrapper for IgBLAST v1.9, with IMGT germline references. Any read was removed if the V/J assignment was weak (E-value above 1e-6), the CDR3 was missing, or the read contained stop codons, out-of-frame junctions, or ambiguous translated residues. V3J clonotypes were defined by identical inferred V gene, J gene, and CDR3 amino acid sequence. To compute the percentage overlap between repertoires, the number of shared unique clonotypes was divided by the size of the smaller repertoire. Richness of each repertoire was evaluated using RTK rarefaction, the Chao1 estimator, and Recon v2.1 estimates of unobserved clonotypes. OLGA was used to compute generation probabilities for all TCRbeta clonotypes that the gDNA method yielded from a handful of donors. As stored in TCRdb, this immuneACCESS dataset retains in-frame rearrangements with V and J assigned. A fraction of the clones does not appear; measured against another copy, unresolved V genes explain less than half of the discrepancy, and the remainder lacks a known reason. From that table come the V and J calls and clone size; the DNA was used to work out D and trimming. This sample gives under 1,100,000 clones in total; more than 65% of them show up just once. Around 1.4% of the sample goes to the ten largest clones.

This clone came up a few times. What antigen it recognizes has not been identified. Base-call qualities are not available, and no considerably larger clone is one nucleotide away. The CDR3 sequence holds 12 residues, the cysteine and phenylalanine included. The read is trimmed to its CDR3 DNA, 36 bases read in frame from base 1. For CDR1 and CDR2, the germline V gene lists LGHNA and YNFKEQ. Trimming takes 4 bases from V and 4 bases from J, and the germline ends sit 7 bases apart. The rearranged chain carries TRBV4-2 and TRBJ2-5; the D gene identity is not certain. The receptor was isolated from a man aged 18 to 35 in good health. Material: memory CD4+ T cells sorted from blood. The cell subset or site label on this specimen signifies: CD45RA-negative fraction. The DNA sequence reads TGTGCCAGCAGCCCCGACCGAGAGACCCAGTACTTC. This codes for CASSPDRETQYF.